This T cell receptor beta chain was recovered during a study of blood T cell repertoires in COVID-19. This clone is a singleton in its sample. Trimming removed 4 bases at V and 1 base at J, with 11 bases between. The germline V gene has CDR1 SGHRS and CDR2 YFSETQ. The CDR3 loop spans 14 amino acids. Sequenced by immunoSEQ multiplex PCR; TCRdb stores in-frame clones only, minus some. The sample contains about 290,000 clones, around four fifths of which appear only once. Material for sequencing was peripheral blood. The source of this sequence is a woman aged 45-60 years with active or convalescent COVID-19. The V and J genes are TRBV5-1 and TRBJ2-5, with a weak D call TRBD1 (5 bases). The CDR3 region has the DNA TGCGCCAGCAGCACTGGGCAGGGCCAAGAGACCCAGTACTTC. Translation: CASSTGQGQETQYF.